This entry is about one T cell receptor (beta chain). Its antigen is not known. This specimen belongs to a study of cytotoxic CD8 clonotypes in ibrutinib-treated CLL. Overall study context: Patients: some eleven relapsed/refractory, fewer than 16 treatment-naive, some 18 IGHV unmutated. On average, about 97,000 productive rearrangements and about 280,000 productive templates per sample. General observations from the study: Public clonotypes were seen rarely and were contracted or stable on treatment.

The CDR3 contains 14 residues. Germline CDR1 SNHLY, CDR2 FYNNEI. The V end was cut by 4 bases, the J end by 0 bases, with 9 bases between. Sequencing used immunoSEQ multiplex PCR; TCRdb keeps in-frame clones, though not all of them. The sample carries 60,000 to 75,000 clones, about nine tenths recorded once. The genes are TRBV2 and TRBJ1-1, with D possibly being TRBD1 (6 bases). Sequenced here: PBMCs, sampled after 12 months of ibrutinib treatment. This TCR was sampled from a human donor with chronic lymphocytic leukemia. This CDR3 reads CASSATGMNTEAFF. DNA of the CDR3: TGTGCCAGCAGTGCAACAGGGATGAACACTGAAGCTTTCTTT.